Below, 6 T cell receptor beta chains from the same sample are listed, as sequenced in a study of T cell repertoires in cytomegalovirus infection (dated by TCRdb to between 2018 and 2020). In light of the paper, this sample's treatment or condition label describes: in vitro stimulation with specific CMV peptide epitopes to enrich CMV-specific T cells. Instrument on record: Illumina HiSeq 1500. The public reads were run again by TCRdb, first through fastp at Q25 and then through MiXCR, and only productive beta chains were kept. Rows merge per CDR3 protein into single entries with the most common DNA and genes. The sample table lists 650,000 to 900,000 distinct CDR3 sequences, approximately 30% of them with a count of one. Around 12% of the sample lies in the top ten. Their specific antigens are unknown. The starting material was cultured CD8+ T cells from PBMCs, obtained from culture after CMV antigen stimulation. The receptors stem from a human donor in good health (CMV status not recorded). Some clones in this sample may be carry-over from other donors' samples.

This clonotype was seen at least ten times. The chain carries TRBV18 and TRBJ1-6, with TRBD1 identical over 7 bases. Trimming took 6 bases from V and 10 from J; bases not matched to a gene: 9. CDR3 size: 14 residues. Germline CDR1 and CDR2: KGHSH and LQKENI. For the CDR3, the DNA is TGTGCCAGCTCTCGACTAGACAGGGACTCACCCCTCCACTTT. This sequence encodes CASSRLDRDSPLHF.

This clonotype was observed a handful of times. The CDR3 protein is CASGGRVSYNEQFF. CDR3 DNA sequence: TGTGCCAGCGGGGGTCGGGTATCCTACAATGAGCAGTTCTTC. The chain carries TRBV7-6 and TRBJ2-1; D tentatively reads TRBD1 or TRBD2 (5 bases each). Per the germline V gene, CDR1 is SGHVS and CDR2 is FNYEAQ. CDR3 length: 14 residues. V was trimmed by 8 bases and J by 1 base, leaving 12 bases between them.

V and J are TRBV27 and TRBJ2-3; 8 nucleotides agree with TRBD1. V was pared by 2 bases and J by 3 bases, with 1 base of the junction left unmatched. The CDR3 totals 14 residues. CDR1 and CDR2 (germline): MNHEY, SMNVEV (reference sequence). The CDR3 protein is CASSLQGATDTQYF. The CDR3 DNA is TGTGCCAGCAGTTTACAGGGGGCAACAGATACGCAGTATTTT.

This clonotype was seen at least ten times. This chain connects TRBV12-3 or TRBV12-4 to TRBJ1-1; D is uncertain. V was cut by 2 bases and J by 3 bases, with 13 bases left in between. This CDR3 is built from 15 residues. The CDR3 DNA reads TGTGCCAGCAGTTTAAGGAGGGTTTGGGACACTGAAGCTTTCTTT. This codes for CASSLRRVWDTEAFF.

This clonotype was observed a few times. The V and J genes are TRBV4-1 and TRBJ2-2; tentative D call: TRBD1 (6 bases). This CDR3 region has 17 residues. V was clipped by 5 bases and J by 4 bases, with 20 bases between them. Germline V lookup: CDR1 MGHRA, CDR2 YSYEKL. This CDR3 is CASSAVSGARGTGELFF. In DNA form, the CDR3 reads TGCGCCAGCAGCGCAGTCTCAGGGGCTCGGGGCACCGGGGAGCTGTTTTTT.

The chain combines TRBV12-3 or TRBV12-4 with TRBJ1-1; D uncertain. V was cut by 8 bases and J by 1 base, with 14 bases left in between. CDR3 length: 14 amino acids. CDR3 DNA sequence: TGTGCCAGCGCTTTGGCGGCCACGAACACTGAAGCTTTCTTT. Its protein is CASALAATNTEAFF.